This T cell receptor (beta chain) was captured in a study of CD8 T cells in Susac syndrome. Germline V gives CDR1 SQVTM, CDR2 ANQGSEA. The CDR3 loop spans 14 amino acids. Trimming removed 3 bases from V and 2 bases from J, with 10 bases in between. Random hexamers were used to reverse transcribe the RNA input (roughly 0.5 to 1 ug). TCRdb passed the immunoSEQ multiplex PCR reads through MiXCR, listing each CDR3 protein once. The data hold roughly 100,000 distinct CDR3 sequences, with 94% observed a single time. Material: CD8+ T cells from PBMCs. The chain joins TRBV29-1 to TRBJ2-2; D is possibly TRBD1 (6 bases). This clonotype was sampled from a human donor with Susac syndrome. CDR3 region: CSVEKGVNTGELFF. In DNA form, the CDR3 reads TGCAGCGTTGAGAAGGGGGTCAACACCGGGGAGCTGTTTTTT.